This TCR beta chain originates from a study of blood T cell repertoires in COVID-19. The protocol was immunoSEQ multiplex PCR, while the TCRdb copy is restricted to in-frame clones and leaves out a portion. The sample lists about 62,000 clones, roughly 88% occurring once. The CDR3 extends over 12 amino acids. Germline V lookup: CDR1 MDHEN, CDR2 SYDVKM. Trimming took off 10 bases at V and 5 bases at J, with 12 bases between the two ends. Sequencing input: peripheral blood. This TCR came from an elderly woman with acute or convalescent COVID-19. V is TRBV28 and J is TRBJ1-5; tentatively, D is TRBD1 (5 bases). CDR3 amino acids: CAIEGQDQPQHF. The DNA of the CDR3 is TGTGCCATAGAAGGACAAGATCAGCCCCAGCATTTT.